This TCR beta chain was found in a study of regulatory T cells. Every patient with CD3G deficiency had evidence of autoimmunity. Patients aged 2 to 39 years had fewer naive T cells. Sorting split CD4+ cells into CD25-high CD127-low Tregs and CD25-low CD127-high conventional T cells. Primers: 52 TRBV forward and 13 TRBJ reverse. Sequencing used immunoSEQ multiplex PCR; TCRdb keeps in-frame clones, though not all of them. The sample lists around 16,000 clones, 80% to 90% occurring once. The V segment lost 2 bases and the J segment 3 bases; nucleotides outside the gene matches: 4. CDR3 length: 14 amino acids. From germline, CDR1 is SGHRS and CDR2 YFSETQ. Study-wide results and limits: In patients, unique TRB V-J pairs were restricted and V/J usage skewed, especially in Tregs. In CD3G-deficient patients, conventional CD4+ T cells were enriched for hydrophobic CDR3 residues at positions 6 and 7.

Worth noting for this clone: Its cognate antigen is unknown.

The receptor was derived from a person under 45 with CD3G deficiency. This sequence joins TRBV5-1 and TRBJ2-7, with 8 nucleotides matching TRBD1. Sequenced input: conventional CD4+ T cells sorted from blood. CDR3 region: CASSFGTGDYEQYF. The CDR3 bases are TGCGCCAGCAGCTTCGGGACAGGCGACTACGAGCAGTACTTC.